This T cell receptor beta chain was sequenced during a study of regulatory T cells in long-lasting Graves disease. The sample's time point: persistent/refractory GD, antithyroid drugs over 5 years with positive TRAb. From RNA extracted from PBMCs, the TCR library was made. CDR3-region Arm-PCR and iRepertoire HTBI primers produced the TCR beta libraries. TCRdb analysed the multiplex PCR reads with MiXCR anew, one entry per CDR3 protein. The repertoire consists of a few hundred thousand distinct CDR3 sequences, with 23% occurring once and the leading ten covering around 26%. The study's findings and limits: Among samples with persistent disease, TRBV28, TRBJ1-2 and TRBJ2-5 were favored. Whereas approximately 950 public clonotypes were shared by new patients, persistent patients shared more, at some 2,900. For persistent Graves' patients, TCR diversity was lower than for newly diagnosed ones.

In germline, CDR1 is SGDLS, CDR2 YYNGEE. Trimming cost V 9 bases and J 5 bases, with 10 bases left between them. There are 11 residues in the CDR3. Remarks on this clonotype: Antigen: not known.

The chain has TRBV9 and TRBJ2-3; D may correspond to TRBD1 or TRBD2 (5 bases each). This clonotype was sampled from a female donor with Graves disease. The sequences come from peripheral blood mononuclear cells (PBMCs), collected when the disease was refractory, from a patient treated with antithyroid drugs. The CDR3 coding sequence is TGTGCCACCGGGACCGAAGATACGCAGTATTTT. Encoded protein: CATGTEDTQYF.